The rows below give T cell receptor beta chains drawn from one sample of a study of T-cell reconstitution after alpha-beta-depleted transplantation in children. Each CDR3 protein is one row after TCRdb ran MiXCR on the PCR reads. The sample has 700,000 to 950,000 distinct CDR3 sequences; 16% are singletons. The sample was PBMCs, mostly from graft donor cells, taken 360 days after TCRalphabeta/CD19-depleted stem cell transplant. Receptors were obtained from a male patient aged 10-17 years who had a stem cell transplant for acute lymphoblastic leukemia, so the T cells may come from the graft donor. Each CDR3 is given with its conserved first and last residue. The order of the fields is D gene, J gene, clone size, V gene, CDR3 DNA, CDR3 protein. A D gene is named only where the DNA matches it firmly. A row's size may be missing; if present it is once, few, many or a size class.

NA | TRBJ2-5 | few | TRBV29-1 | TGCAGCGTGGCGGGACAATTTGGGGAAGAGACCCAGTACTTC | CSVAGQFGEETQYF
NA | TRBJ2-2 | few | TRBV7-9 | TGTGCCAGTGACAACAAAAGAACCGGGGAGCTGTTTTTT | CASDNKRTGELFF
NA | TRBJ2-7 | many | TRBV21-1 | TGTGCCAGCAGCAAAGAGAACCGGGAGGGAGCCCACGAGCAGTACTTC | CASSKENREGAHEQYF
NA | TRBJ2-3 | NA | TRBV20-1 | TGCAGTGCTAGTTCCCCACTTGGCACAGATACGCAGTATTTT | CSASSPLGTDTQYF
NA | TRBJ1-6 | many | TRBV12-3/TRBV12-4 | TGTGCCAGCAGCGCCGGGGCAGTAAATTCACCCCTCCACTTT | CASSAGAVNSPLHF
NA | TRBJ2-7 | NA | TRBV24-1 | TGTGCCACCAGTGCCTCCGGGACGGAGCTGGTGCAGTACTTC | CATSASGTELVQYF
NA | TRBJ2-1 | many | TRBV20-1 | TGCAGTGCCGAACATTTGGTAGCGGACAATGAGCAGTTCTTC | CSAEHLVADNEQFF
NA | TRBJ2-1 | NA | TRBV15 | TGTGCCACCAGCAGAGACAAATATGAGCAGTTCTTC | CATSRDKYEQFF
TRBD2 | TRBJ2-1 | NA | TRBV7-7 | TGTGCCAGCAGCCATGATTTGGGGGGGGATGAGCGGTTCTTC | CASSHDLGGDERFF
TRBD2 | TRBJ2-6 | NA | TRBV4-1 | TGCGCCAGCAGCCAACCCGTGCGGGGGAATGGGGCGCTAGCCAACGTCCTGACTTTC | CASSQPVRGNGALANVLTF
TRBD1 | TRBJ2-1 | few | TRBV5-1 | TGCGCCAGCAGCTTGGCAGGGGGCGGCCTCAATGAGCAGTTCTTC | CASSLAGGGLNEQFF
NA | TRBJ2-5 | many | TRBV6-5 | TGTGCCAGCAGATTTACTACACAAAGAGGAGAGACCCAGTACTTC | CASRFTTQRGETQYF
NA | TRBJ2-3 | many | TRBV7-2 | TGTGCCAGCAGCCCTTACCTTAGCACAGATACGCAGTATTTT | CASSPYLSTDTQYF
NA | TRBJ1-6 | many | TRBV4-3 | TGCGCCAGCAGCCTCGGACTGACCAATTCACCCCTCCACTTT | CASSLGLTNSPLHF
TRBD1 | TRBJ2-7 | few | TRBV6-2/TRBV6-3 | TGTGCCAGCAGTTGGATTCAGGGGGCTTTCTACGAGCAGTACTTC | CASSWIQGAFYEQYF
NA | TRBJ2-4 | NA | TRBV20-1 | TGCAGTGCTATGACAGGAGGGATTCAGTACTTC | CSAMTGGIQYF
TRBD1 | TRBJ2-6 | few | TRBV27 | TGTGCCAGCAGCCGCCAGACAGGGATCAGCTCTGGGGCCAACGTCCTGACTTTC | CASSRQTGISSGANVLTF
TRBD1 | TRBJ2-7 | few | TRBV10-3 | TGTGCCATCAGTGAGCCGGGACAGGGGATCGACGAGCAGTACTTC | CAISEPGQGIDEQYF
NA | TRBJ2-7 | few | TRBV7-9 | TGTGCCAGCAGCACCGGTGGTAGTTGGGGTTGGGAGCAGTACTTC | CASSTGGSWGWEQYF
NA | TRBJ2-1 | few | TRBV28 | TGTGCCAGCACCGCCTGGGGAAAAGCGAACAATGAGCAGTTCTTC | CASTAWGKANNEQFF
TRBD1 | TRBJ2-7 | many | TRBV24-1 | TGTGCCACCAGTGATTCCGGGACAGTCGAGCAGTACTTC | CATSDSGTVEQYF
TRBD2 | TRBJ2-7 | few | TRBV7-9 | TGTGCCAGCAGCTTTGGAGCGGGAGACAACGAGCAGTACTTC | CASSFGAGDNEQYF
TRBD2 | TRBJ2-1 | many | TRBV7-9 | TGTGCCAGCAGCTTAGCGGGAGGGGTCTACAATGAGCAGTTCTTC | CASSLAGGVYNEQFF
TRBD1 | TRBJ1-6 | few | TRBV3-1 | TGTGCCAGCAGACCCGGGACAGGGGTATCACCCCTCCACTTT | CASRPGTGVSPLHF
NA | TRBJ1-5 | NA | TRBV27 | TGTGCCAGCAGTTTAACCGTAGATAGCAATCAGCCCCAGCATTTT | CASSLTVDSNQPQHF
NA | TRBJ2-5 | many | TRBV5-1 | TGCGCCAGCAGCTTGTACGAGACCCAGTACTTC | CASSLYETQYF
NA | TRBJ1-4 | NA | TRBV6-6 | TGTGCCAGCAGTTCCGTAATAGCAACTAATGAAAAACTGTTTTTT | CASSSVIATNEKLFF
NA | TRBJ2-1 | few | TRBV11-2 | TGTGCCAGCAGCACAGGTAACAATAGGCGAAATGAGCAGTTCTTC | CASSTGNNRRNEQFF
TRBD1 | TRBJ1-3 | NA | TRBV7-9 | TGTGCCAGCTCCCGGACAGGGGATTACTCTGGAAACACCATATATTTT | CASSRTGDYSGNTIYF
NA | TRBJ1-2 | NA | TRBV7-6 | TGTGCCAGCAGCGACCTCGGGCCCGCTAACTATGGCTACACCTTC | CASSDLGPANYGYTF
TRBD2 | TRBJ2-3 | NA | TRBV19 | TGTGCCAGTAGTATTTCCCTCCTTAGCGGGAGGGGCATCGATACGCAGTATTTT | CASSISLLSGRGIDTQYF
TRBD2 | TRBJ2-1 | many | TRBV20-1 | TGCAGTGCAACGTGGACTAGCGGGGGAAATGAGCAGTTCTTC | CSATWTSGGNEQFF
TRBD1 | TRBJ2-3 | NA | TRBV12-3/TRBV12-4 | TGTGCCAGCAGCCCCGGGACAGGGAATACGCAGTATTTT | CASSPGTGNTQYF
TRBD2 | TRBJ2-7 | NA | TRBV4-1 | TGCGCCAGCAGCCAGGTATTAGCGGGAGTTTACTTCGAGCAGTACTTC | CASSQVLAGVYFEQYF
NA | TRBJ2-1 | many | TRBV15 | TGTGCCACCCCTACTAGACCCAACTCGAATGAGCAGTTCTTC | CATPTRPNSNEQFF
NA | TRBJ2-7 | NA | TRBV18 | TGTGCCAGCTCAAGAGAAGGGCAGCTTACCTACGAGCAGTACTTC | CASSREGQLTYEQYF
NA | TRBJ2-7 | few | TRBV25-1 | TGTGCCAGCAGTGAAAACCTCGGGGCAGGGAACGCCTACGAGCAGTACTTC | CASSENLGAGNAYEQYF
NA | TRBJ2-6 | NA | TRBV24-1 | TGTGCCACCGAGCCAAGGGGTGGCTCTGGGGCCAACGTCCTGACTTTC | CATEPRGGSGANVLTF
TRBD2 | TRBJ2-1 | NA | TRBV20-1 | TGCAGTGCTAGAGAGAGCGGGGTCTCCTACAATGAGCAGTTCTTC | CSARESGVSYNEQFF
TRBD1 | TRBJ2-7 | NA | TRBV4-1 | TGCGCCAGCAGCCCCATAGGGCTCCGGGACAGACGTTCCTACGAGCAGTACTTC | CASSPIGLRDRRSYEQYF
TRBD2 | TRBJ2-1 | many | TRBV7-7 | TGTGCCAGCAGCTTAGCTGCAGGAGGGAGGGTCAATGAGCAGTTCTTC | CASSLAAGGRVNEQFF
TRBD2 | TRBJ2-7 | once | TRBV13 | TGTGCCAGCAGCTCTCGACTAGCGGGAGCCTACGAGCAGTACTTC | CASSSRLAGAYEQYF
TRBD1 | TRBJ1-1 | NA | TRBV12-3/TRBV12-4 | TGTGCCAGCAGTCACAGGGGGGACACTGAAGCTTTCTTT | CASSHRGDTEAFF
NA | TRBJ2-5 | NA | TRBV7-9 | TGTGCCAGCAGCTCCGGGATATTGTACCAAGAGACCCAGTACTTC | CASSSGILYQETQYF
TRBD1 | TRBJ2-5 | NA | TRBV5-6 | TGTGCCAGCAGCTCATCTGGCCTAGGACAGGAAGAGACCCAGTACTTC | CASSSSGLGQEETQYF
NA | TRBJ2-1 | many | TRBV7-9 | TGTGCCAGCAGCTTAGTCAGGGTCTCCTACAATGAGCAGTTCTTC | CASSLVRVSYNEQFF
TRBD2 | TRBJ2-7 | few | TRBV5-1 | TGCGCCAGCAGGGACGGCCCCGGGAGGCCCTACGAGCAGTACTTC | CASRDGPGRPYEQYF
TRBD2 | TRBJ2-1 | many | TRBV12-3/TRBV12-4 | TGTGCCAGCAGAGGACTAGCGGGAGGGCCTTACAATGAGCAGTTCTTC | CASRGLAGGPYNEQFF
NA | TRBJ2-3 | NA | TRBV19 | TGTGCCAGTAGTCAGGGGCTATACGCAGATACGCAGTATTTT | CASSQGLYADTQYF
NA | TRBJ1-5 | NA | TRBV20-1 | TGCAGTGCTAGCGAACAGAGTTTTACAAATCAGCCCCAGCATTTT | CSASEQSFTNQPQHF
TRBD2 | TRBJ2-5 | few | TRBV5-1 | TGCGCCAGCAGCTTGGTTGGGACTAGCGGGATAAAGACCCAGTACTTC | CASSLVGTSGIKTQYF
NA | TRBJ1-2 | once | TRBV7-9 | TGTGCCAGCAGCTTTGTAACATCCACTAACTATGGCTACACCTTC | CASSFVTSTNYGYTF
NA | TRBJ2-6 | few | TRBV7-6 | TGTGCCAGCAGCTTAATCAGATCCCCCCCCGTCCTGACTTTC | CASSLIRSPPVLTF
NA | TRBJ2-1 | NA | TRBV29-1 | TGCAGCGTTGAAAGTGGGACCACCCTGGACAATGAGCAGTTCTTC | CSVESGTTLDNEQFF